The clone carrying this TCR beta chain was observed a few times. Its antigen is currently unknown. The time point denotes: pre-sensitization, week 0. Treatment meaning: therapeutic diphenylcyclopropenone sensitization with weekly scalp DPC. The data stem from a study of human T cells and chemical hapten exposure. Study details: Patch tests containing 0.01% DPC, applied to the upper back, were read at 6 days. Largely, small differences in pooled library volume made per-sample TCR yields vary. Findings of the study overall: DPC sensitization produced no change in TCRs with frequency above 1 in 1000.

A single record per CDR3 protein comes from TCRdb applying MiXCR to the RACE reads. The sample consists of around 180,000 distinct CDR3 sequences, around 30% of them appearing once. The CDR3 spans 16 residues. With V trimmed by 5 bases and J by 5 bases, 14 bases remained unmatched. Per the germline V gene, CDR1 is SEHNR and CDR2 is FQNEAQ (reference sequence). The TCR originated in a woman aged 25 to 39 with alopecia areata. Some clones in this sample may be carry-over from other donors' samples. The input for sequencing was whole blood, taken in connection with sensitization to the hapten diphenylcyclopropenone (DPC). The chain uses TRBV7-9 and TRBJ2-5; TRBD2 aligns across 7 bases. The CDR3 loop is CASSPSPAGVVETQYF. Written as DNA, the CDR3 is TGTGCCAGCAGCCCGTCCCCCGCGGGGGTTGTGGAGACCCAGTACTTC.